Each of the 2 T cell receptor beta chains below was sequenced from the same sample in a study of cytotoxic CD8 clonotypes in ibrutinib-treated CLL. Clones were read by immunoSEQ multiplex PCR, and TCRdb kept only the in-frame ones, dropping some. The sample lists fewer than 400,000 clones, 67% occurring once. The specimen was PBMCs, collected after 36 months of ibrutinib treatment. These receptors were obtained from a human donor with chronic lymphocytic leukemia.

This chain links TRBV15 with TRBJ2-3; weak D call: TRBD2 (6 bases). The CDR3 length is 18 residues. Trimming shortened V by 1 base and J by 2 bases, and 19 bases separated the two germline ends. CDR1 and CDR2 from the germline V gene are LNHNV and YYDKDF (reference sequence). CDR3 nucleotide sequence: TGTGCCACCAGCAGAGTTCCCTGGCTAGCGAGTAACACAGATACGCAGTATTTT. Translated: CATSRVPWLASNTDTQYF.

The chain employs TRBV9 and TRBJ2-2; possibly TRBD2 for D (5 bases). Trimming took 1 base from V and 8 from J, leaving 6 bases between them. Germline CDR1 reads SGDLS; CDR2 reads YYNGEE. CDR3 length: 12 amino acids. The CDR3 region has the DNA TGTGCCAGCAGCGTACTAGCTGGGGAGCTGTTTTTT. This gives the protein CASSVLAGELFF.